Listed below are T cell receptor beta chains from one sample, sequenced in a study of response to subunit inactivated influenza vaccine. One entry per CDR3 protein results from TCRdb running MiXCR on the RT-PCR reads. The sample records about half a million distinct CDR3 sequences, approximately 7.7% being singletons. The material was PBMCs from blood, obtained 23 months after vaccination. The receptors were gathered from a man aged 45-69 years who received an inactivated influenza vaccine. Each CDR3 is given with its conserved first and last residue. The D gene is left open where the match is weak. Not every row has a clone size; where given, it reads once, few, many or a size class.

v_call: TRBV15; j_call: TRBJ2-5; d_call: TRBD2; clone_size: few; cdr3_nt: TGTGCCACCAGCAGAGATCTAGCGGTCCAAGAGACCCAGTACTTC; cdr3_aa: CATSRDLAVQETQYF
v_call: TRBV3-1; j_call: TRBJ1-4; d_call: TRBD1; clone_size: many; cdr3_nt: TGTGCCAGCAGTGGTGAACCAAGGACAGGGGGTGAAAAACTGTTTTTT; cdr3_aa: CASSGEPRTGGEKLFF
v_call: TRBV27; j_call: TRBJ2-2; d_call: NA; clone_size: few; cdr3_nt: TGTGCCAGCAGTTTAGGGAGAATCAACACCGGGGAGCTGTTTTTT; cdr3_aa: CASSLGRINTGELFF
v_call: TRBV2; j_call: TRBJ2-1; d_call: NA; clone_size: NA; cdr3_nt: TGTGCCAGCAGTGAAAACCGAGGAAATGAGCAGTTCTTC; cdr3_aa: CASSENRGNEQFF
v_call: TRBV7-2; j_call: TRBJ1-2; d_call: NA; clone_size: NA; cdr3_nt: TGTGCCAGCAGCTCGGGGCCCAACTATGGCTACACCTTC; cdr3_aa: CASSSGPNYGYTF
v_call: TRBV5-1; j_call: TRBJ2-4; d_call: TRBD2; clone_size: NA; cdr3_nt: TGCGCCAGCAGCGTGGGACTAGCGGGAGCGGTGGTCCAAGACATTCAGTACTTC; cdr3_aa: CASSVGLAGAVVQDIQYF
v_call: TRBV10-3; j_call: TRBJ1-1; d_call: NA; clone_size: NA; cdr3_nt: TGTGCCATCAGTTCCGTGCTCGGCACTGAAGCTTTCTTT; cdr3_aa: CAISSVLGTEAFF
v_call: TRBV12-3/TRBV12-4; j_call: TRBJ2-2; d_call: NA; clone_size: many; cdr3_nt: TGTGCCAGCAGTTTGTTCACTAGCTCGAACACCGGGGAGCTGTTTTTT; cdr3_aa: CASSLFTSSNTGELFF
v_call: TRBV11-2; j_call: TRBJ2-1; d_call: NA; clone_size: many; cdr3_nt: TGTGCCAGCAGCTTAGTCGACAATCCCCGGGCCCAGTTCTTC; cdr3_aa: CASSLVDNPRAQFF
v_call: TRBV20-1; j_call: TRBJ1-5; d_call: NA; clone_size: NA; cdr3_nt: TGCAGTGCGGAGGTTGGCACCAATCAGCCCCAGCATTTT; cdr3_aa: CSAEVGTNQPQHF
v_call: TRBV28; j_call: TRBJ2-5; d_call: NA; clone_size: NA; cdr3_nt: TGTGCCAGCAGTTTATACCCCTCGGACAGACCGTACTTC; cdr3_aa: CASSLYPSDRPYF
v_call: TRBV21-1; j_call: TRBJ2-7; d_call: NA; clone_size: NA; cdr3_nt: TGTGCCAGCACCCTACAGGGGCTAGGGCGATTCCGCTACGAGCAGTACTTC; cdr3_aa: CASTLQGLGRFRYEQYF
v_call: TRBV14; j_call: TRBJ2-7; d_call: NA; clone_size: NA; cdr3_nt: TGTGCCAGCAGCCAACCCGGGGGAGGCAGGGGCTACGAGCAGTACTTC; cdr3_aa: CASSQPGGGRGYEQYF
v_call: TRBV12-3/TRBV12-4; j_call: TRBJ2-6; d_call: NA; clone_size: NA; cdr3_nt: TGTGCCAGCCAAAGGGAGGCTGGGGCCAACGTCCTGACTTTC; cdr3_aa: CASQREAGANVLTF
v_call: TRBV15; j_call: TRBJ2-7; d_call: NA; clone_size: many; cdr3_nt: TGTGCCACCAGCAGAAGGGAGAAATCCTACGAGCAGTACTTC; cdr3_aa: CATSRREKSYEQYF
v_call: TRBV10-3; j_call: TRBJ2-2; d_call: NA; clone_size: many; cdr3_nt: TGTGCCATCAGTGAGGGGGCCGTCGCCGGGGAGCTGTTTTTT; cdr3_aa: CAISEGAVAGELFF
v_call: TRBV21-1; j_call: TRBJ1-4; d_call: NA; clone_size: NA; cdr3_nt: TGTGCCAGCACCGGGGACATCAGAGGTTTT; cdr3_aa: CASTGDIRGF
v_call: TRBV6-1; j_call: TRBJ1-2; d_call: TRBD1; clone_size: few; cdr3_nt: TGTGCCAGCAGTCCTTATCTACTAAGGACAGGGTTGATCGGCTACACCTTC; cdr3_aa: CASSPYLLRTGLIGYTF
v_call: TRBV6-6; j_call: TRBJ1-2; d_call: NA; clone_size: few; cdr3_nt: TGTGCCAGTCAGGGGTTCAACTATGGCTACACCTTC; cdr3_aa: CASQGFNYGYTF
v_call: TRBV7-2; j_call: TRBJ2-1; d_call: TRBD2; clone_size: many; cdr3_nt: TGTGCCAGCAGCGCCGACTTAGCGGGGTACAATGAGCAGTTCTTC; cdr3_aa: CASSADLAGYNEQFF
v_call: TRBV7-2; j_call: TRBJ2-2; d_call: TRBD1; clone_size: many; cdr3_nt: TGTGCCAGCAGCTTGTACAGGGGGCCGACCGGGGAGCTGTTTTTT; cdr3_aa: CASSLYRGPTGELFF
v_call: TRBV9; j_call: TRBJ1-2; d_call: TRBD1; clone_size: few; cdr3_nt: TGTGCCAGCAGCGTAGCTCTCCATCATACAGGGGAACTTAACTATGGCTACACCTTC; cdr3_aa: CASSVALHHTGELNYGYTF
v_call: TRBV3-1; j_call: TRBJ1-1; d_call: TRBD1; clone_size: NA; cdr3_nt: TGTGCCAGCAGCCAAGAACAGGGGGCGTTGGACACTGAAGCTTTCTTT; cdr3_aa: CASSQEQGALDTEAFF
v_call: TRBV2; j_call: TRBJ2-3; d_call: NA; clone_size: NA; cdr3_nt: TGTGCCAGCAAGGGGAGCCCTTCCACAGATACGCAGTATTTT; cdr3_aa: CASKGSPSTDTQYF
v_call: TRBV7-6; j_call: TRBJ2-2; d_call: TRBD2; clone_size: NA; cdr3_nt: TGTGCCAGCAGCGGGACTAGCGCGGTTAACACCGGGGAGCTGTTTTTT; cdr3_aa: CASSGTSAVNTGELFF